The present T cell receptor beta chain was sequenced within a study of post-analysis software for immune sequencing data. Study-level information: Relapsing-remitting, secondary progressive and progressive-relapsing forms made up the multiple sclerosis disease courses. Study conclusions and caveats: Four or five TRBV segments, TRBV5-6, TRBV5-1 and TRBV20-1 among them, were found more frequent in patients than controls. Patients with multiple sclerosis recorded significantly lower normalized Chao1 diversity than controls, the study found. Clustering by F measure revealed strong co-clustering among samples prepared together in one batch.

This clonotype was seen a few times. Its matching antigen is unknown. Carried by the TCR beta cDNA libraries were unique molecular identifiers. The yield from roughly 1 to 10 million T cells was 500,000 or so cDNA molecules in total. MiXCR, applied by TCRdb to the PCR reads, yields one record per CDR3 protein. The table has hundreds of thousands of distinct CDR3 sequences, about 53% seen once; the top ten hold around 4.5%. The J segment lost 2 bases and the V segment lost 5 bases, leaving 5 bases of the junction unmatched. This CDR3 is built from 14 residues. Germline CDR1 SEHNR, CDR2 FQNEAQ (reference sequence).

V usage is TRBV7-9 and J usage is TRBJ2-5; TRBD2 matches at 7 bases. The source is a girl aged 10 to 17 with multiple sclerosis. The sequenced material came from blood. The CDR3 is CASSRASGQETQYF. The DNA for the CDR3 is TGTGCCAGCAGCCGGGCTAGCGGACAAGAGACCCAGTACTTC.